The 30 T cell receptor beta chains below were found in one sample sequenced in a study of vaccination and CD4 T cells after COVID-19. The treatment here: roughly 11-day PBMC culture with coronavirus spike peptide pools or control peptides (ViraFEST assay). These receptors are not linked to any known antigen. Cultured CD4+ T cell DNA underwent sequencing with the Oncomine TCR Beta short-read assay. TCRdb recomputed calls from the PCR reads with MiXCR, one row per CDR3 protein. The table lists about 15,000 distinct CDR3 sequences, roughly four fifths of them singletons. The source material was CD4+ T cells from blood, cultured in vitro. The receptors here all came from a human donor who had recovered from COVID-19.

This clonotype was picked up one time. The rearrangement uses TRBV7-8 and TRBJ1-2, with D unclear. Trimming pared 1 base from V and 8 bases from J, leaving 14 bases between. Germline loops: CDR1 SGHVS, CDR2 FQNEAQ. This CDR3 spans 14 amino acids. CDR3 in DNA: TGTGCCAGCAGCTTAGGGGGTATAAGGATGGGCTACACCTTC. It is translated as CASSLGGIRMGYTF.

The chain uses TRBV20-1 and TRBJ2-7; 7 nucleotides agree with TRBD1. The V and J ends lost 0 bases and 2 bases, in that order; junction bases with no gene match: 10. Germline CDR1 and CDR2: DFQATT and SNEGSKA (reference sequence). The CDR3 length is 16 residues. In DNA, the CDR3 is TGCAGTGCTAGAGATAGGGGGCATGGCCGAACCTACGAGCAGTACTTC. Encoded protein: CSARDRGHGRTYEQYF.

This sequence joins TRBV28 and TRBJ2-7; tentatively, D is TRBD1 or TRBD2 (6 bases each). This CDR3 spans 15 amino acids. V lost 7 bases to trimming and J lost 3 bases, with 19 bases between them. CDR1 is MDHEN, CDR2 SYDVKM, per germline. In nucleotides, the CDR3 is TGTGCCAGCATTTCACAGGGAGGCGGAAGCTACGAGCAGTACTTC. This translates into CASISQGGGSYEQYF. The complete variable domain, with remaining parts taken from reference TRBV28 and TRBJ2-7, reads DVKVTQSSRYLVKRTGEKVFLECVQDMDHENMFWYRQDPGLGLRLIYFSYDVKMKEKGDIPEGYSVSREKKERFSLILESASTNQTSMYLCASISQGGGSYEQYFGPGTRLTVT.

This sequence joins TRBV6-2 or TRBV6-3 and TRBJ2-7; no clear D gene. V dropped 4 bases and J dropped 7 bases, with 8 bases sitting between them. The germline CDR1 and CDR2 sequences are MNHEY and SVGEGT. There are 11 residues in the CDR3. The CDR3 DNA reads TGTGCCAGCAGTTTCGGCCTAGAGCAGTACTTC. It encodes CASSFGLEQYF.

The V call is TRBV20-1, the J call TRBJ2-1, with D possibly matching TRBD2 (5 bases). Looked up from germline, CDR1 is DFQATT and CDR2 is SNEGSKA (reference sequence). CDR3 size: 14 residues. V was clipped by 3 bases and J by 4 bases, with 13 bases between them. The CDR3 spells CSASLQRRYNEQFF. The CDR3 bases are TGCAGTGCTAGTCTACAGCGGAGATACAATGAGCAGTTCTTC.

As for this clonotype: One end of the junction varies from germline; a read error may be responsible. The gene calls are TRBV10-3 and TRBJ1-1, with 8 bases identical to TRBD1. Germline V gene sequence: CDR1 ENHRY, CDR2 SYGVKD. The CDR3 loop spans 14 amino acids. Here the CDR3 DNA reads TGTGCCAGCAGTCGGGACAGGATGAACACTGAAGCTTTCTTT. Its translation: CASSRDRMNTEAFF.

V is TRBV7-6 and J is TRBJ2-2, with 9 bases fitting TRBD1. Germline-derived CDR1 and CDR2 are SGHVS and FNYEAQ. The CDR3 totals 16 residues. V shed 5 bases, J shed 2 bases, and the junction held 6 bases outside the gene matches. The CDR3 is CASSKTGGQNTGELFF. Written as DNA, the CDR3 is TGTGCCAGCAGCAAGACAGGGGGTCAAAACACCGGGGAGCTGTTTTTT.

The V and J genes are TRBV7-9 and TRBJ1-6; unclear D gene. Trimming removed 5 bases at V and 10 bases at J, with 18 bases between. CDR1 and CDR2 from the germline V gene are SEHNR and FQNEAQ (reference sequence). The CDR3 extends over 15 amino acids. CDR3 DNA: TGTGCCAGCAGCCTAAACAGCTTCCCCGGGTCACCCCTCCACTTT. It specifies CASSLNSFPGSPLHF.

The chain links TRBV15 to TRBJ1-2; D remains unclear. V was pared by 0 bases and J by 6 bases, with 11 bases between. CDR1 and CDR2 from the germline V gene are LNHNV and YYDKDF (reference sequence). The CDR3 is 14 residues long. In DNA, the CDR3 is TGTGCCACCAGCAGAGATTTCGGAAGTAATGGCTACACCTTC. Its protein is CATSRDFGSNGYTF.

V and J are TRBV20-1 and TRBJ1-5, with 10 bases aligning to TRBD1. CDR3 length equals 15 residues. Trimming took 6 bases from V and 3 from J; bases not matched to a gene: 8. Germline assignment: CDR1 DFQATT and CDR2 SNEGSKA (reference sequence). DNA of the CDR3: TGCAGTGCCCGACAGGGGGCGGTTGACAATCAGCCCCAGCATTTT. Translating gives CSARQGAVDNQPQHF.

This clonotype was counted between two and nine times. The chain is built from TRBV6-1 and TRBJ2-7; possibly TRBD1 or TRBD2 for D (5 bases each). This CDR3 region has 13 residues. Between the trimmed V and J ends, which lost 5 bases and 6 bases, there was a span of 14 bases. Germline values: CDR1 MNHNS, CDR2 SASEGT. Here the CDR3 DNA reads TGTGCCAGCAGTCGAGGACCGAGGGGCGAGCAGTACTTC. The encoded protein is CASSRGPRGEQYF.

The chain combines TRBV20-1 with TRBJ1-5, with unresolved D. The length of the CDR3 is 12 residues. Germline V lookup: CDR1 DFQATT, CDR2 SNEGSKA (reference sequence). V lost 0 bases and J lost 7, with 7 bases in between. In DNA, the CDR3 is TGCAGTGCTAGAGAATCCCTACAGCCCCAGCATTTT. It is translated as CSARESLQPQHF.

J is TRBJ2-7 and V is TRBV25-1; 9 positions match TRBD1. There are 14 residues in the CDR3. Germline V gene sequence: CDR1 MGHDK, CDR2 SYGVNS. The ends lost 4 bases at V and 5 bases at J; junction bases unmatched: 6. CDR3 coding DNA: TGTGCCAGCAGTGGTAACAGGGGGCGGAACGAGCAGTACTTC. Protein product: CASSGNRGRNEQYF.

The chain recombines TRBV7-9 with TRBJ2-1; D unresolved. This CDR3 region has 13 residues. CDR1 and CDR2 (germline): SEHNR, FQNEAQ (reference sequence). Trimming took off 3 bases at V and 7 bases at J, with 10 bases between the two ends. The CDR3 protein is CASSFDPENEQFF. CDR3 coding DNA: TGTGCCAGCAGCTTCGACCCCGAGAATGAGCAGTTCTTC.

The J gene is TRBJ2-1, the V gene TRBV6-2 or TRBV6-3; D possibly corresponds to TRBD2 (5 bases). Trimming pared 5 bases from V and 2 bases from J, leaving 13 bases between. The length of the CDR3 is 15 residues. CDR1 MNHEY and CDR2 SVGEGT come from the germline V gene. CDR3 amino acids: CASSPDYTPYNEQFF. The CDR3 nucleotides read TGTGCCAGCAGTCCAGACTACACACCCTACAATGAGCAGTTCTTC.

This clonotype was detected only a few times. The CDR3 nucleotides are TGCAGTGCCCAAATAACCAGCCTCAATCAGCCCCAGCATTTT. Encoded protein: CSAQITSLNQPQHF. This chain links TRBV20-1 with TRBJ1-5; D gene unclear. Germline lookup yields CDR1 DFQATT and CDR2 SNEGSKA (reference sequence). The V and J ends lost 6 bases and 3 bases respectively, with 15 bases between them. The CDR3 covers 14 residues.

The chain has TRBV11-2 and TRBJ1-2; possibly TRBD1 for D (6 bases). V was cut by 2 bases and J by 7 bases, with 14 bases left in between. Germline V gene data show CDR1 as SGHAT and CDR2 as FQNNGV. CDR3 length equals 14 residues. For the CDR3, the DNA is TGTGCCAGCAGCTTATGGGGAGGGGGATCTGGCTACACCTTC. It translates to CASSLWGGGSGYTF.

This sequence joins TRBV14 and TRBJ1-1; 7 nucleotides align to TRBD1. The CDR3 covers 13 residues. V shed 4 bases and J 5 bases; nucleotides not matched to a gene: 4. Germline assignment: CDR1 SGHDN and CDR2 FVKESK. The CDR3 region is CASSRGGRTEAFF. CDR3 DNA sequence: TGTGCCAGCAGCCGAGGGGGCAGGACTGAAGCTTTCTTT.

The V call is TRBV11-2, the J call TRBJ1-2, with D maybe TRBD1 (5 bases). Trimming left V 0 bases short and J 8 bases short, with 13 bases between. Germline lookup yields CDR1 SGHAT and CDR2 FQNNGV. The CDR3 is 14 residues long. The CDR3 DNA follows: TGTGCCAGCAGCTTAGATCGGGGTACAGGAGGCTACACCTTC. As protein: CASSLDRGTGGYTF. The complete variable domain, with remaining parts taken from reference TRBV11-2 and TRBJ1-2, reads EAGVAQSPRYKIIEKRQSVAFWCNPISGHATLYWYQQILGQGPKLLIQFQNNGVVDDSQLPKDRFSAERLKGVDSTLKIQPAKLEDSAVYLCASSLDRGTGGYTFGSGTRLTVV.

V usage is TRBV25-1 and J usage is TRBJ2-5; weak D call: TRBD1 (6 bases). The CDR3 spans 15 residues. Germline CDR1 MGHDK, CDR2 SYGVNS. The V end lost 5 bases, the J end lost 1 base, and 14 bases lay between the germline ends. The CDR3 reads CASSPSGHLQETQYF. CDR3 nucleotide sequence: TGTGCCAGCAGTCCCTCGGGACACCTCCAAGAGACCCAGTACTTC.

There are a few counts of this clonotype. This sequence joins TRBV19 and TRBJ1-5; 8 bases line up with TRBD1. Germline values: CDR1 LNHDA, CDR2 SQIVND (reference sequence). This CDR3 is 15 amino acids long. V lost 4 bases and J lost 6; bases outside the gene matches: 8. This chain's CDR3 is CASSKRDRRAQPQHF. Written as DNA, the CDR3 is TGTGCCAGTAGTAAGCGGGACAGGCGGGCTCAGCCCCAGCATTTT.

The chain recombines TRBV28 with TRBJ1-5; D unresolved. Germline CDR1 MDHEN, CDR2 SYDVKM. Deletions cut 0 bases from V and 4 bases from J, with 10 bases between. The CDR3 contains 15 residues. For the CDR3, the DNA is TGTGCCAGCAGTTTATGGGAGGGTAGTAATCAGCCCCAGCATTTT. Its translation is CASSLWEGSNQPQHF.

V and J are TRBV19 and TRBJ1-5, with TRBD1 matching over 10 bases. V gave up 7 bases and J gave up 9 bases; unmatched junction bases: 12. Per the germline V gene, CDR1 is LNHDA and CDR2 is SQIVND (reference sequence). The CDR3 is 15 residues long. The CDR3, as DNA: TGTGCCAGTACTGACAGGGGGCTGGGGATCGGGCCCCAGCATTTT. Residues: CASTDRGLGIGPQHF. The full variable domain, its missing parts supplied by reference TRBV19 and TRBJ1-5, is DGGITQSPKYLFRKEGQNVTLSCEQNLNHDAMYWYRQDPGQGLRLIYYSQIVNDFQKGDIAEGYSVSREKKESFPLTVTSAQKNPTAFYLCASTDRGLGIGPQHFGDGTRLSIL.

The rearrangement uses TRBV27 and TRBJ1-6; D not certain. The CDR3 contains 13 residues. The V end lost 8 bases, the J end lost 9 bases, and 14 bases lay between the germline ends. Germline V gene data show CDR1 as MNHEY and CDR2 as SMNVEV (reference sequence). CDR3 amino acids: CASGFREGSPLHF. The CDR3 nucleotides are TGTGCCAGCGGCTTTAGGGAGGGTTCACCCCTCCACTTT.

The rearrangement uses TRBV7-9 and TRBJ2-4, with 9 nucleotides matching TRBD2. V lost 1 base and J lost 8; bases outside the gene matches: 3. CDR3 length: 14 residues. Germline V lookup: CDR1 SEHNR, CDR2 FQNEAQ (reference sequence). Here the CDR3 reads CASSLGGRVDIQYF. In nucleotides, the CDR3 is TGTGCCAGCAGCTTAGGCGGGAGGGTTGACATTCAGTACTTC.

The chain has TRBV4-1 and TRBJ2-3, with D hard to call. The CDR3 is 16 residues long. Germline lookup yields CDR1 MGHRA and CDR2 YSYEKL. Trimming cost V 1 base and J 1 base, with 12 bases left between them. The CDR3 coding sequence is TGCGCCAGCAGCCAAGGGATAGGACCCGGCACAGATACGCAGTATTTT. Residues: CASSQGIGPGTDTQYF.

This clonotype has just a few counts. The V gene is TRBV28, the J gene TRBJ2-5, with 7 nucleotides matching TRBD1. The CDR3 is 16 amino acids. The junction had 15 bases not matched to a gene; V was cut back by 5 bases and J by 6 bases. CDR1 MDHEN and CDR2 SYDVKM come from the germline V gene. The CDR3 DNA reads as TGTGCCAGCAGTCCGAACTTCACAGGGGTTCGTAAGACCCAGTACTTC. Its translation: CASSPNFTGVRKTQYF.

This clonotype was seen once. The chain carries TRBV6-1 and TRBJ2-2; D gene unclear. V gave up 3 bases and J gave up 7 bases, with 9 bases separating them. CDR3 length: 13 amino acids. Per the germline V gene, CDR1 is MNHNS and CDR2 is SASEGT. Written as DNA, the CDR3 is TGTGCCAGCAGTGATTTAGGGTTCGGGGAGCTGTTTTTT. It encodes CASSDLGFGELFF.

This clonotype was picked up a small number of times. The CDR3 spells CASDPISNQPQHF. The CDR3 DNA reads as TGTGCCAGCGATCCAATAAGCAATCAGCCCCAGCATTTT. The gene calls are TRBV28 and TRBJ1-5; no definite D call. V lost 8 bases and J 1 base, leaving 9 bases between the germline ends. The CDR3 sequence is 13 residues long. Germline assignment: CDR1 MDHEN and CDR2 SYDVKM.

The CDR3 coding sequence is TGTGCCAGTAGTATCCCGGGACGGTGGGGCTATGGCTACACCTTC. Residues: CASSIPGRWGYGYTF. The chain links TRBV19 to TRBJ1-2, with D tentatively TRBD1 (5 bases). Trimming removed 3 bases at V and 4 bases at J, with 15 bases between. The CDR3 totals 15 residues. Germline-derived CDR1 and CDR2 are LNHDA and SQIVND (reference sequence).